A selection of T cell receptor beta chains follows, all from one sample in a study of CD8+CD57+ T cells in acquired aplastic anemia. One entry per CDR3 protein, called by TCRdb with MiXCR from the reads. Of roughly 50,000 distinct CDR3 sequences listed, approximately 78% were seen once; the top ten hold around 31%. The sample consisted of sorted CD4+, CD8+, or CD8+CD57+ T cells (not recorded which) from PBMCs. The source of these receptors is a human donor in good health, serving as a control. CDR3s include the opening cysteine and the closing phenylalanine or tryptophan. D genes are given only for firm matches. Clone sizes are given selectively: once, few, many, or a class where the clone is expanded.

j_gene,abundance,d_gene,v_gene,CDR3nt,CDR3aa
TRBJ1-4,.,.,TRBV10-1,TGCGCCAGCAGTGAGTCGGGTCTCGAAGATGGCGAAAAACTGTTTTTT,CASSESGLEDGEKLFF
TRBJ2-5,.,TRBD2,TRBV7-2,TGTGCCAGCAGCCTCACTAGCGGGGGGGATGGGACCCAGTACTTC,CASSLTSGGDGTQYF
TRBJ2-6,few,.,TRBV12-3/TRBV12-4,TGTGCCAGCAGTTTAGGGGTCCCCGGGCTGTGCTCTGGGGCCAACGTCCTGACTTTC,CASSLGVPGLCSGANVLTF
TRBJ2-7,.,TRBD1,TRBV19,TGTGCCAGTAGTATAGGGACAGGGACCTACGAGCAGTACTTC,CASSIGTGTYEQYF
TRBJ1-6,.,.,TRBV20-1,TGCAGTGCTACAGGCCCTGCCGGGGATAATTCACCCCTCCACTTT,CSATGPAGDNSPLHF
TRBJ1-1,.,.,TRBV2,TGTGCCAGCAGTTTACTCACAGGATTAGAAGCTTTCTTT,CASSLLTGLEAFF
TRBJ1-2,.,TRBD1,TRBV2,TGTGCCAGCAGAACGGACAGGGACGGCTACACCTTC,CASRTDRDGYTF
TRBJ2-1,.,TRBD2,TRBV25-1,TGTGCCAGCAGTGCTCGAGAAGGAGGACTAGCGGGAGGGGACAAGCAGTTCTTC,CASSAREGGLAGGDKQFF
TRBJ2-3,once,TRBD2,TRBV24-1,TGTGCCACCAGTGATTTCCGGGCTAGCGGGAAAGATACGCAGTATTTT,CATSDFRASGKDTQYF
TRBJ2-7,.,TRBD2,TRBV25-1,TGTGCCAGCACCACGGGACTAGCGGGATCCGAGCAGTACTTC,CASTTGLAGSEQYF
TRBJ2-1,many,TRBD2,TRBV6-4,TGTGCCAGCAGTGACTCTAGCGGGAGCTACAATGAGCAGTTCTTC,CASSDSSGSYNEQFF
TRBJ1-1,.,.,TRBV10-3,TGTGCCATCAAGGATTTTGAACGGGGCACTGAAGCTTTCTTT,CAIKDFERGTEAFF
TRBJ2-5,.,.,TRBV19,TGTGCCAGTAGCCCCCCACCTGACAGCCAGAATCACCAAGAGACCCAGTACTTC,CASSPPPDSQNHQETQYF
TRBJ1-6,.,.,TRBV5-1,TGCGCCAGCAGGGACGAAAGGGCTAATTCACCCCTCCACTTT,CASRDERANSPLHF
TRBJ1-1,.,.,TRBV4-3,TGCGCCAGCAGCCAAGAATCGGGGGGAACTGAAGCTTTCTTT,CASSQESGGTEAFF
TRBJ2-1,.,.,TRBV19,TGTGCCAGTAGAAACCTCCAGGGCAATGAGCAGTTCTTC,CASRNLQGNEQFF
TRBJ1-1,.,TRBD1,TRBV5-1,TGCGCCACCAGAATACGGGCAGGGGGGTTGAACACTGAAGCTTTCTTT,CATRIRAGGLNTEAFF
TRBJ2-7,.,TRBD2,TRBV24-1,TGTGCCACCAGTGACCCCCTAGCGGATTCCTACGAGCAGTACTTC,CATSDPLADSYEQYF
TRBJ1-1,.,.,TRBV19,TGTGCCAGTAGGATCAAACAGGAGAACACTGAAGCTTTCTTT,CASRIKQENTEAFF
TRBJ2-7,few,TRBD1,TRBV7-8,TGTGCCAGCAGCTGGGACAGCCTAGAGCAGTACTTC,CASSWDSLEQYF
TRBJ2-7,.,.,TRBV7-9,TGTGCCACCAGCAACGCGGACACCTACGAGCAGTACTTC,CATSNADTYEQYF
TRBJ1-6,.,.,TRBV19,TGTGCCAGTAGTTACATGTTCTCACCCCTCCACTTT,CASSYMFSPLHF
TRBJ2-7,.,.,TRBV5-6,TGTGCCAGCAGCTTTTTTGGGACGCCCTCCTACGAGCAGTACTTC,CASSFFGTPSYEQYF
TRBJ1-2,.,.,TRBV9,TGTGCCAGCAGCGCGGCCGAGTTTTATGGCTACACCTTC,CASSAAEFYGYTF
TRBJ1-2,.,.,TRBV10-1,TGCGCCAGCAGTGTACAGGTACGGTATGGCTACACCTTC,CASSVQVRYGYTF
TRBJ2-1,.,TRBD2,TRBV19,TGTGCCAGTAGTGGCGGGAGAACCAATGAGCAGTTCTTC,CASSGGRTNEQFF
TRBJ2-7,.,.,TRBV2,TGTGCCAGCAGTGAAGGCGGGAAGGAGCGGATGCAGTACTTC,CASSEGGKERMQYF
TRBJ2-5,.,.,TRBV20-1,TGCAGTGCTAGAAATTTGGAGACCCAGTACTTC,CSARNLETQYF
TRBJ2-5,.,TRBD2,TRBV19,TGTGCCAGTAGTATCGGGGAGGGTGAGACCCAGTACTTC,CASSIGEGETQYF
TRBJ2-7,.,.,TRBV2,TGTGCCAGCAGTACAGGGACGTACGAGCAGTACTTC,CASSTGTYEQYF
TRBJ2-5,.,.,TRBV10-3,TGTGCCATCAGTGACGGGACAAGGTGGGAGACCCAGTACTTC,CAISDGTRWETQYF